This T cell receptor (beta chain) was recovered during a study of T cells in Graves' hyperthyroidism and ophthalmopathy. Study-wide context: Specimen type is peripheral blood, collected at initial diagnosis prior to any treatment. Study observations and caveats: Median prediction lead before ophthalmopathy onset was 5 to 7.5 months with the model. Through a model of 13 V-J features, ophthalmopathy was separated from stable hyperthyroidism. The majority of expanded thyroid clonotypes above 0.001 also appeared in blood.

This clonotype occurred many times. What it recognizes is unknown. TCR beta CDR3 sequences were amplified from RNA transcripts. A set of HTBI primers served as the primers for a first-round RT-PCR of the TCR CDR3. TCRdb analysed the multiplex PCR reads with MiXCR anew, one entry per CDR3 protein. The table has under 300,000 distinct CDR3 sequences, approximately 15% seen once. The CDR3 is 15 residues long. V lost 5 bases and J lost 5, with 18 bases in between. Germline V gene lookup returns CDR1 MDHEN and CDR2 SYDVKM. The chain combines TRBV28 with TRBJ1-2, with D maybe TRBD1 (5 bases). The specimen sequenced was blood. The TCR was taken from a woman aged 35 to 49 with Graves' hyperthyroidism. DNA for the CDR3: TGTGCCAGCAGTCTCAACAGGCCTGCTAGTTATGGCTACACCTTC. Protein: CASSLNRPASYGYTF.